The 32 T cell receptor beta chains listed next were all sequenced from one sample in a study of identical twins. TCRdb analysed the 5' RACE reads with MiXCR anew, one entry per CDR3 protein. Counted here are 420,000 or so distinct CDR3 sequences, 15% to 20% occurring once; the ten biggest clones make up 9% to 15%. The sample taken for sequencing was naive T cells sorted from blood. The origin of the receptors is a man aged 45 to 65 in good health.

This clonotype has a count of ten or more. The rearrangement joins TRBV5-1 to TRBJ1-3; D perhaps matches TRBD1 (5 bases). The CDR3 extends over 16 amino acids. Deletions cut 0 bases from V and 2 bases from J, with 12 bases between. Germline lookup yields CDR1 SGHRS and CDR2 YFSETQ. CDR3 loop: CASSLGPTGTGNTIYF. The CDR3 DNA sequence: TGCGCCAGCAGCTTGGGTCCAACAGGCACTGGAAACACCATATATTTT.

This clonotype was detected only a few times. This sequence joins TRBV20-1 and TRBJ2-1; 9 bases are a match to TRBD2. The CDR3 has 14 residues. The V segment lost 2 bases and the J segment 8 bases; nucleotides outside the gene matches: 7. The germline V gene has CDR1 DFQATT and CDR2 SNEGSKA (reference sequence). The CDR3 region is CSARRGLASYEQFF. For the CDR3, the DNA is TGCAGTGCTAGAAGAGGACTAGCGTCTTATGAGCAGTTCTTC.

This clonotype came up a few times. The chain has TRBV19 and TRBJ2-5; maybe TRBD2 (5 bases). The V end was cut by 2 bases, the J end by 1 base, with 17 bases between. CDR1 is LNHDA and CDR2 is SQIVND in the germline V gene (reference sequence). The CDR3 is 17 residues long. In DNA, the CDR3 is TGTGCCAGTAGTATACATCATTACGGACTCGCCCAAGAGACCCAGTACTTC. Translating gives CASSIHHYGLAQETQYF.

This clonotype appeared a few times. The V and J genes are TRBV15 and TRBJ2-5; 9 positions match TRBD2. V trimming: 0 bases; J trimming: 5 bases; junction bases outside the gene matches: 19. The CDR3 consists of 20 residues. Germline V CDR1 and CDR2: LNHNV, YYDKDF (reference sequence). CDR3 protein: CATSRDRVAGDVRAGETQYF. CDR3 coding DNA: TGTGCCACCAGCAGAGATCGAGTAGCGGGAGATGTCCGGGCCGGCGAGACCCAGTACTTC.

This clonotype was observed many times. This rearrangement joins TRBV10-3 to TRBJ2-5; 16 nucleotides match TRBD2. The CDR3 has 18 amino acids. Germline lookup yields CDR1 ENHRY and CDR2 SYGVKD. V shed 3 bases and J 7 bases; nucleotides not matched to a gene: 11. The CDR3 here is CAISDPGLAGGPSGTQYF. The CDR3 DNA is TGTGCCATCAGTGACCCGGGACTAGCGGGAGGGCCGTCGGGGACCCAGTACTTC.

This clonotype was recorded many times. The chain carries TRBV5-5 and TRBJ2-7; the D gene is possibly TRBD2 (5 bases). The germline CDR1 and CDR2 sequences are SGHKS and YYEKEE (reference sequence). This CDR3 spans 16 amino acids. V lost 0 bases and J lost 2, with 15 bases in between. CDR3 region: CASSLAVGPTTYEQYF. Written as DNA, the CDR3 is TGTGCCAGCAGCTTGGCCGTAGGACCGACTACCTACGAGCAGTACTTC.

In regard to this clonotype: This could be a read error, since a much larger clone is one nucleotide away. V is TRBV7-8 and J is TRBJ2-1; a weak D match, TRBD2 (6 bases). CDR1 is SGHVS, CDR2 FQNEAQ, per germline. This CDR3 has 13 amino acids. This chain's CDR3 is CTSSIAVHNEQFF. DNA for the CDR3: TGTACCAGCAGTATAGCGGTCCACAATGAGCAGTTCTTC.

The CDR3 DNA is TGTGCCAGCAGCTTGTGGGGAGCGGTGGACAGGGTCCATGAGACCCAGTACTTC. Encoded protein: CASSLWGAVDRVHETQYF. The chain links TRBV5-4 to TRBJ2-5, with 8 bases that match TRBD1. Germline V gene sequence: CDR1 SGHNT, CDR2 YYREEE (reference sequence). V lost 1 base to trimming and J lost 5 bases; unmatched junction nucleotides: 16. This CDR3 contains 18 residues. Full variable domain (outside the CDR3, taken from reference TRBV5-4 and TRBJ2-5): ETGVTQSPTHLIKTRGQQVTLRCSSQSGHNTVSWYQQALGQGPQFIFQYYREEENGRGNFPPRFSGLQFPNYSSELNVNALELDDSALYLCASSLWGAVDRVHETQYFGPGTRLLVL.

The chain combines TRBV7-9 with TRBJ2-1; 14 bases map to TRBD2. V shed 5 bases, J shed 8 bases, and the junction held 2 bases outside the gene matches. The CDR3 runs to 14 residues. The germline CDR1 and CDR2 sequences are SEHNR and FQNEAQ (reference sequence). CDR3 nucleotide sequence: TGTGCCAGCAGCAGACTAGCGGGGGGGCATGAGCAGTTCTTC. It translates to CASSRLAGGHEQFF. Full variable domain (rest looked up from reference TRBV7-9 and TRBJ2-1): DTGVSQNPRHKITKRGQNVTFRCDPISEHNRLYWYRQTLGQGPEFLTYFQNEAQLEKSRLLSDRFSAERPKGSFSTLEIQRTEQGDSAMYLCASSRLAGGHEQFFGPGTRLTVL.

In its sample, this clonotype was seen a few times. The chain has TRBV15 and TRBJ1-6; D gene uncertain. The CDR3 is 13 residues long. CDR1 and CDR2 (germline): LNHNV, YYDKDF (reference sequence). Trimming took off 1 base at V and 12 bases at J, with 10 bases between the two ends. Written as DNA, the CDR3 is TGTGCCACCAGCAGAGCTTTAATTTTACCCCTCCACTTT. Protein product: CATSRALILPLHF.

This clonotype occurred many times. This rearrangement joins TRBV20-1 to TRBJ2-7; 9 bases match TRBD1. The length of the CDR3 is 17 residues. Germline V gene sequence: CDR1 DFQATT, CDR2 SNEGSKA (reference sequence). The ends lost 2 bases at V and 6 bases at J; junction bases unmatched: 17. The CDR3 nucleotides are TGCAGTGCTAGACCCTCCCCCCCCCGGACAGGGGTTACCGAGCAGTACTTC. Its translation is CSARPSPPRTGVTEQYF.

A few counts support this clonotype. V is TRBV15 and J is TRBJ1-4; D is possibly TRBD1 (5 bases). The V gene's germline CDR1 is LNHNV and CDR2 YYDKDF (reference sequence). The CDR3 has 13 residues. The ends were cut back, 7 bases at V and 10 bases at J, with 16 bases in the middle. The CDR3 loop is CATNRDRIGKLFF. Written as DNA, the CDR3 is TGTGCCACCAACCGGGACCGGATAGGAAAACTGTTTTTT.

At least ten counts were recorded for this clonotype. V and J are TRBV11-1 and TRBJ2-3; D may be TRBD1 (6 bases). Germline V gene sequence: CDR1 SGHAT, CDR2 FQDESV (reference sequence). With 0 bases removed from V and 6 bases from J, the gap between germline ends came to 22 bases. The CDR3 extends over 18 amino acids. As DNA, the CDR3 is TGTGCCAGCAGCTTAGCGCGTATGGTACAGGGATTGCGCGATACGCAGTATTTT. This translates into CASSLARMVQGLRDTQYF.

The V and J genes are TRBV6-1 and TRBJ2-7; 9 bases match TRBD1. The CDR3 loop spans 14 amino acids. V dropped 6 bases and J dropped 5; count of bases not matched to a gene: 8. Per germline, CDR1 MNHNS and CDR2 SASEGT. CDR3 DNA sequence: TGTGCCAGCAGGAAAGGGACAGGGATGGACGAGCAGTACTTC. This sequence encodes CASRKGTGMDEQYF.

This clonotype was counted many times. CDR3 nucleotide sequence: TGCAGTGCTAGAGAGGACACCGAGCAGTTCTTC. This gives the protein CSAREDTEQFF. The chain combines TRBV20-1 with TRBJ2-1, with D possibly TRBD1 on 5 matching bases. The germline gives CDR1 DFQATT, CDR2 SNEGSKA (reference sequence). This CDR3 region has 11 residues. V shed 0 bases and J shed 10 bases, with 7 bases lying between them.

This chain uses TRBV6-1 with TRBJ2-7; 13 nucleotides match TRBD2. CDR3 length: 16 amino acids. Trimming took 5 bases from V and 5 from J; bases not matched to a gene: 9. Per the germline V gene, CDR1 is MNHNS and CDR2 is SASEGT. DNA for the CDR3: TGTGCCAGCAGTCTTGGGGGACTAGCGGGGCGCAACGAGCAGTACTTC. It yields the protein CASSLGGLAGRNEQYF.

This clonotype was counted many times. This chain uses TRBV7-9 with TRBJ2-3; no reliable D call. Trimming removed 2 bases from V and 2 bases from J, with 11 bases in between. Germline CDR1 reads SEHNR; CDR2 reads FQNEAQ (reference sequence). The CDR3 contains 15 residues. CDR3: CASSLNGPFTDTQYF. In DNA form, the CDR3 reads TGTGCCAGCAGCTTAAACGGGCCCTTCACAGATACGCAGTATTTT.

The rearrangement uses TRBV28 and TRBJ1-5; 7 positions match TRBD1. The CDR3 runs 16 residues. Germline CDR1 reads MDHEN; CDR2 reads SYDVKM. V was pared by 3 bases and J by 0 bases, with 5 bases of the junction left unmatched. CDR3 protein: CASSLLGQNSNQPQHF. CDR3 DNA: TGTGCCAGCAGTTTGTTGGGACAGAATAGCAATCAGCCCCAGCATTTT.

This clonotype was observed a few times. The chain links TRBV6-2 or TRBV6-3 to TRBJ2-3; TRBD2 agrees at 13 bases. This CDR3 is 18 amino acids long. Germline V gene sequence: CDR1 MNHEY, CDR2 SVGEGT. Losses at the gene ends were 9 bases for V and 4 bases for J; bases not matched to a gene: 16. The chain's CDR3 is CASTLWPGTSGNADTQYF. In nucleotides, the CDR3 is TGTGCCAGTACGCTCTGGCCCGGGACTAGCGGGAACGCAGATACGCAGTATTTT.

The V gene is TRBV15, the J gene TRBJ2-1; 8 bases are a match to TRBD2. The ends lost 0 bases at V and 10 bases at J; junction bases unmatched: 14. Germline loops: CDR1 LNHNV, CDR2 YYDKDF (reference sequence). This CDR3 is 17 amino acids long. DNA of the CDR3: TGTGCCACCAGCAGAGATCGTCGGGGGGGGCTAGTTGAGGAGCAGTTCTTC. This translates into CATSRDRRGGLVEEQFF.

This clonotype was observed a few times. V is TRBV27 and J is TRBJ2-7; TRBD1 matches at 11 bases. There are 15 residues in the CDR3. Germline trimming cut 6 bases from V and 4 bases from J; bases unmatched to any gene: 8. In germline, CDR1 is MNHEY, CDR2 SMNVEV (reference sequence). CDR3 DNA: TGTGCCAGCAGCATAATGGGACAGGGGGATTACGAGCAGTACTTC. Translated, it gives CASSIMGQGDYEQYF.

The chain employs TRBV12-3 or TRBV12-4 and TRBJ2-2; 8 bases map to TRBD2. This CDR3 is built from 16 residues. The junction had 7 bases not matched to a gene; V was cut back by 3 bases and J by 4 bases. In DNA, the CDR3 is TGTGCCAGCAGTTTGGGGAGGGCGGGGGGCACCGGGGAGCTGTTTTTT. It specifies CASSLGRAGGTGELFF.

The genes are TRBV9 and TRBJ2-7; possible D gene TRBD2, 5 bases. CDR1 and CDR2 from the germline V gene are SGDLS and YYNGEE. V lost 0 bases and J lost 3, with 13 bases in between. There are 15 residues in the CDR3. The CDR3 DNA follows: TGTGCCAGCAGCGTAGCCGGCGGGTTAAGCTACGAGCAGTACTTC. Translation: CASSVAGGLSYEQYF.

This clonotype has ten or more counts. The chain uses TRBV29-1 and TRBJ2-5; no reliable D call. V lost 5 bases and J lost 1, with 11 bases in between. The CDR3 loop spans 13 amino acids. CDR1 and CDR2 (germline): SQVTM, ANQGSEA. The CDR3 DNA follows: TGCAGCGTTCGGCCAGTCATCCAAGAGACCCAGTACTTC. It specifies CSVRPVIQETQYF. The full variable domain, rest sourced from reference TRBV29-1 and TRBJ2-5, is SAVISQKPSRDICQRGTSLTIQCQVDSQVTMMFWYRQQPGQSLTLIATANQGSEATYESGFVIDKFPISRPNLTFSTLTVSNMSPEDSSIYLCSVRPVIQETQYFGPGTRLLVL.

This sequence joins TRBV5-1 and TRBJ2-4; either TRBD1 or TRBD2 may fit D (6 bases each). V shed 4 bases and J shed 9 bases, with 11 bases lying between them. Germline assignment: CDR1 SGHRS and CDR2 YFSETQ. CDR3 length equals 12 residues. The CDR3 bases are TGCGCCAGCAGCGCAGGGGACTTCATTCAGTACTTC. Amino acid sequence: CASSAGDFIQYF.

In this sample, this clonotype turned up a few times. This CDR3 is CASTLTTDRNSPLHF. The CDR3 nucleotides read TGTGCCAGCACCTTGACGACGGACAGGAATTCACCCCTCCACTTT. The J gene is TRBJ1-6, the V gene TRBV6-1; 7 bases fit TRBD1. The CDR3 extends over 15 amino acids. J gave up 7 bases and V 7 bases, and 10 bases lay outside the gene matches. The germline CDR1 and CDR2 sequences are MNHNS and SASEGT.

The V and J genes are TRBV3-1 and TRBJ2-5; D call uncertain. The V end lost 1 base, the J end lost 5 bases, and 5 bases lay between the germline ends. This CDR3 comprises 12 residues. Germline values: CDR1 LGHDT, CDR2 YNNKEL (reference sequence). CDR3 amino acids: CASSQGMETQYF. The CDR3 bases are TGTGCCAGCAGCCAAGGGATGGAGACCCAGTACTTC.

This clonotype appeared a few times. This rearrangement joins TRBV20-1 to TRBJ2-3; 11 positions match TRBD2. V lost 3 bases, J lost 0 bases, and 11 bases stayed unmatched. This CDR3 spans 18 amino acids. Looked up from germline, CDR1 is DFQATT and CDR2 is SNEGSKA (reference sequence). CDR3 DNA sequence: TGCAGTGCTAGTAATCTAGCGGGAGGAACTTCTAGCACAGATACGCAGTATTTT. Translation gives CSASNLAGGTSSTDTQYF.

V is TRBV15 and J is TRBJ1-5; D perhaps matches TRBD1 (5 bases). In germline, CDR1 is LNHNV, CDR2 YYDKDF (reference sequence). V lost 4 bases and J 2 bases, leaving 9 bases between the germline ends. The CDR3 is made up of 14 amino acids. The chain's CDR3 is CATSKAGRNQPQHF. The CDR3 region has the DNA TGTGCCACCAGCAAGGCGGGGCGCAATCAGCCCCAGCATTTT.

The chain couples TRBV12-3 or TRBV12-4 to TRBJ1-5, with TRBD1 matching over 9 bases. V lost 5 bases to trimming and J lost 7 bases; unmatched junction nucleotides: 9. There are 15 residues in the CDR3. The CDR3 region is CASSLTGGALQPQHF. In nucleotides, the CDR3 is TGTGCCAGCAGTCTAACAGGGGGCGCCCTACAGCCCCAGCATTTT.

The chain links TRBV6-2 or TRBV6-3 to TRBJ2-1, with D unresolved. Germline CDR1 and CDR2: MNHEY and SVGEGT. The length of the CDR3 is 14 residues. The V end lost 0 bases, the J end lost 10 bases, and 13 bases lay between the germline ends. In nucleotides, the CDR3 is TGTGCCAGCAGTTACTCGATCGGCAGACCCGAGCAGTTCTTC. Translated, it gives CASSYSIGRPEQFF.

CDR3 sequence: CASSYIGSGWGEQFF. DNA of the CDR3: TGTGCCAGCAGTTACATCGGGAGCGGTTGGGGTGAGCAGTTCTTC. This rearrangement joins TRBV6-2 or TRBV6-3 to TRBJ2-1; D possibly corresponds to TRBD2 (6 bases). Germline V CDR1 and CDR2: MNHEY, SVGEGT. The CDR3 contains 15 residues. V gave up 2 bases and J gave up 9 bases, with 17 bases separating them.